This TCR beta chain was identified in a study of control samples from healthy donors and cancer patients. Produced via immunoSEQ multiplex PCR; TCRdb's table is partial and in-frame only. The table records roughly 49,000 clones, around nine tenths of them present only once. The CDR3 has 15 amino acids. Between the trimmed V and J ends, which lost 2 bases and 2 bases, there was a span of 10 bases. Germline values: CDR1 MDHEN, CDR2 SYDVKM. The rearrangement uses TRBV28 and TRBJ2-1; maybe TRBD2 (6 bases). The sequenced sample consisted of PBMCs. The receptor was derived from a man aged 45-65 years with head and neck cancer. The CDR3 loop is CASSLVQRAYNEQFF. The CDR3 coding sequence is TGTGCCAGCAGTTTAGTGCAGCGGGCCTACAATGAGCAGTTCTTC.